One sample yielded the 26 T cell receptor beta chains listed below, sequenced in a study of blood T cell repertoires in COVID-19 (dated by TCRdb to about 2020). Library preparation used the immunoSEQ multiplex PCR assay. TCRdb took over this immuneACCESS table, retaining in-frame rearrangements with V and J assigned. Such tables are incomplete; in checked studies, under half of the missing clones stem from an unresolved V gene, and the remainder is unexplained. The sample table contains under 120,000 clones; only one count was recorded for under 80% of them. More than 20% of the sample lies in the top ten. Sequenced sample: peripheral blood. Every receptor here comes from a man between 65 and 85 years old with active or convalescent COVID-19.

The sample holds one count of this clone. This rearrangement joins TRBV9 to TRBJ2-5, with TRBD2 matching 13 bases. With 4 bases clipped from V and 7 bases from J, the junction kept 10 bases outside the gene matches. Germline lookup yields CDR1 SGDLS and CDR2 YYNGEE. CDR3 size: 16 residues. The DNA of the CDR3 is TGTGCCAGCAGCTCCCCCGGGACTAGCGGGGCGGGGACCCAGTACTTC. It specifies CASSSPGTSGAGTQYF.

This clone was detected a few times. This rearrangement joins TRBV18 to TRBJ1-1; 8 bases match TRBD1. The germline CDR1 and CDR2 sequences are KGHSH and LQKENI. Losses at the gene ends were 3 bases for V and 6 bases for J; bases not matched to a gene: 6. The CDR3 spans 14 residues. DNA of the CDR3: TGTGCCAGCTCACCTCAGGGGGCCGGGGCTGAAGCTTTCTTT. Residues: CASSPQGAGAEAFF.

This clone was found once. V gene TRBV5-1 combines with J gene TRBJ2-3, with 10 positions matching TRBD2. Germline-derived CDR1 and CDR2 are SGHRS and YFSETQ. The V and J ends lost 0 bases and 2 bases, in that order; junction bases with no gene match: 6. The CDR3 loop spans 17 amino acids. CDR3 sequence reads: CASSLGLAGAYTDTQYF. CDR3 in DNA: TGCGCCAGCAGCTTGGGGCTAGCGGGAGCCTACACAGATACGCAGTATTTT.

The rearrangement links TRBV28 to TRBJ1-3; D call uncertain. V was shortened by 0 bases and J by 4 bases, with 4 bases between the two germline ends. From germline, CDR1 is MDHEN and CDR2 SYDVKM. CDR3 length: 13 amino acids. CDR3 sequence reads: CASSLWTGNTIYF. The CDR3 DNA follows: TGTGCCAGCAGTTTATGGACAGGAAACACCATATATTTT.

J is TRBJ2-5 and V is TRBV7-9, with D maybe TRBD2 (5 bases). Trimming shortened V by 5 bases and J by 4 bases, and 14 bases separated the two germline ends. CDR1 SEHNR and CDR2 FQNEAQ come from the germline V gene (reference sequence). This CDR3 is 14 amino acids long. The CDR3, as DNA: TGTGCCAGCAGCGCGGGCCTCACCCGAGAGACCCAGTACTTC. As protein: CASSAGLTRETQYF.

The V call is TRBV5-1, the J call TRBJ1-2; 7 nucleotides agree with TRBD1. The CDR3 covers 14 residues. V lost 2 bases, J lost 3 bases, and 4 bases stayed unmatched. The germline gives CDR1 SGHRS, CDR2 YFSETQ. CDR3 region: CASSLAGGDYGYTF. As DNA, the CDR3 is TGCGCCAGCAGCTTAGCAGGGGGTGACTATGGCTACACCTTC.

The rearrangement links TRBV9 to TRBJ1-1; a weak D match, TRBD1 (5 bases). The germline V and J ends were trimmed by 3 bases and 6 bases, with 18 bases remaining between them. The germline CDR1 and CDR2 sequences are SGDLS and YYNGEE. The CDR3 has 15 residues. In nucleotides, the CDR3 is TGTGCCAGCAGCGCAGACCCAGGGATGTGGGCTGAAGCTTTCTTT. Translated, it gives CASSADPGMWAEAFF.

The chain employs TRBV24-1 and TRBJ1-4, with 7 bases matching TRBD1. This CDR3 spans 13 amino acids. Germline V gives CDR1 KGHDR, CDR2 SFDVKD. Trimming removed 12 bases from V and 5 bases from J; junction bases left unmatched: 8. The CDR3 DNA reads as TGTGCCTCCCAGACAGGGATAAATGAAAAACTGTTTTTT. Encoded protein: CASQTGINEKLFF.

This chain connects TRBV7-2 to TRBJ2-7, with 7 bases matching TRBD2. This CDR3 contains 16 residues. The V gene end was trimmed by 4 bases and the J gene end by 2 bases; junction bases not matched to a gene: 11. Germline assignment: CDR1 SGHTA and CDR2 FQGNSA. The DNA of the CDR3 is TGTGCCAGCAGCTCGCCTAGAGCTAGCGGCACCTACGAGCAGTACTTC. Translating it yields CASSSPRASGTYEQYF.

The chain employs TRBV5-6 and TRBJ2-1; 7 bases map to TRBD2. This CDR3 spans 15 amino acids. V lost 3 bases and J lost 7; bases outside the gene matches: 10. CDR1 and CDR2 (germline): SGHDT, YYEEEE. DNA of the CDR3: TGTGCCAGCAGCTACGGACTAGGGCGTGTGAATGAGCAGTTCTTC. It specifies CASSYGLGRVNEQFF.

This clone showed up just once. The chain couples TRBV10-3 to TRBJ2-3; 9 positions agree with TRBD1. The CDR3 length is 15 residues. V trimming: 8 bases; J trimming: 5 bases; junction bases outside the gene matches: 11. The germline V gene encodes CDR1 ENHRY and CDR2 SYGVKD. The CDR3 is CAIGPGQGLGDTQYF. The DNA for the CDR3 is TGTGCCATCGGACCGGGACAGGGTTTAGGAGATACGCAGTATTTT.

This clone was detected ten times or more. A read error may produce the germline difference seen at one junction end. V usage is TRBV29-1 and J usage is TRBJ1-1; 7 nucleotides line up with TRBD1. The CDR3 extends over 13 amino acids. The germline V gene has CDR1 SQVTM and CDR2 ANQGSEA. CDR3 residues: CSGEQGTNTEAFF. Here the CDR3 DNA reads TGCAGCGGTGAACAGGGGACGAACACTGAAGCTTTCTTT. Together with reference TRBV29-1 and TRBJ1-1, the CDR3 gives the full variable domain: SAVISQKPSRDICQRGTSLTIQCQVDSQVTMMFWYRQQPGQSLTLIATANQGSEATYESGFVIDKFPISRPNLTFSTLTVSNMSPEDSSIYLCSGEQGTNTEAFFGQGTRLTVV.

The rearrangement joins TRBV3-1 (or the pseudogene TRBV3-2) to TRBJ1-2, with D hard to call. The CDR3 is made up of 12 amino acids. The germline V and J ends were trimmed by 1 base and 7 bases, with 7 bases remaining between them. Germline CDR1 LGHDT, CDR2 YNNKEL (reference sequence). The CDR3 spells CASSQARIGYTF. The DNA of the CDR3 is TGTGCCAGCAGCCAAGCGCGCATTGGCTACACCTTC.

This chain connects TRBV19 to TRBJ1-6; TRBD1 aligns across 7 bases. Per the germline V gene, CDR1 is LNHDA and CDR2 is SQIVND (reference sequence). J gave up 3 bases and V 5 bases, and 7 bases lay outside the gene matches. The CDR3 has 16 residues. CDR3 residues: CASSVTGASYNSPLHF. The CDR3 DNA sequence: TGTGCCAGTAGTGTAACAGGGGCGAGCTATAATTCACCCCTCCACTTT.

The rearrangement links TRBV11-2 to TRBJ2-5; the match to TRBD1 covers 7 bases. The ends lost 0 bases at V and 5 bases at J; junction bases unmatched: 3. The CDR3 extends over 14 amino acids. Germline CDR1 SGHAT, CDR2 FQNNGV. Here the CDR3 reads CASSLERGRETQYF. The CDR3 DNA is TGTGCCAGCAGCTTAGAGAGGGGGCGGGAGACCCAGTACTTC.

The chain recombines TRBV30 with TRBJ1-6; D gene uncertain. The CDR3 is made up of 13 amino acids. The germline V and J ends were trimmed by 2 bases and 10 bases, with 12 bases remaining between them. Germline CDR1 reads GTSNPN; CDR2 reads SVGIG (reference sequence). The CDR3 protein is CAWSPGSQSPLHF. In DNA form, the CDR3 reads TGTGCCTGGAGTCCTGGGAGTCAGTCACCCCTCCACTTT. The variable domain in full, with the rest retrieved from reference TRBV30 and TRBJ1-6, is SQTIHQWPATLVQPVGSPLSLECTVEGTSNPNLYWYRQAAGRGLQLLFYSVGIGQISSEVPQNLSASRPQDRQFILSSKKLLLSDSGFYLCAWSPGSQSPLHFGNGTRLTVT.

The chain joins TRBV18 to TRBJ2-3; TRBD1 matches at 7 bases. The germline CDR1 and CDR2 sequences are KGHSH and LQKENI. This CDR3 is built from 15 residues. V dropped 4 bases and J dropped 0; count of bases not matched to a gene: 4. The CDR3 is CASSLQGVSTDTQYF. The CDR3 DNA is TGTGCCAGCTCACTGCAGGGGGTGAGCACAGATACGCAGTATTTT.

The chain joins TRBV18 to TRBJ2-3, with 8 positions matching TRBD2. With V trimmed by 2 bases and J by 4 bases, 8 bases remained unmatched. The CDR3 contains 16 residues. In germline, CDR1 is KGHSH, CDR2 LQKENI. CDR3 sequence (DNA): TGTGCCAGCTCACCAGTGAACGGGGGGGCTCCAGATACGCAGTATTTT. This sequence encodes CASSPVNGGAPDTQYF.

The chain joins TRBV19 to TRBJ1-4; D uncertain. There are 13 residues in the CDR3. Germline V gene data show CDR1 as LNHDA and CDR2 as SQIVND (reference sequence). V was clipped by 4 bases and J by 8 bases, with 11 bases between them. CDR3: CASSTAPGEKLFF. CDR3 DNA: TGTGCCAGTAGTACCGCCCCCGGGGAAAAACTGTTTTTT. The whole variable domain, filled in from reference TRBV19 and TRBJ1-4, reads DGGITQSPKYLFRKEGQNVTLSCEQNLNHDAMYWYRQDPGQGLRLIYYSQIVNDFQKGDIAEGYSVSREKKESFPLTVTSAQKNPTAFYLCASSTAPGEKLFFGSGTQLSVL.

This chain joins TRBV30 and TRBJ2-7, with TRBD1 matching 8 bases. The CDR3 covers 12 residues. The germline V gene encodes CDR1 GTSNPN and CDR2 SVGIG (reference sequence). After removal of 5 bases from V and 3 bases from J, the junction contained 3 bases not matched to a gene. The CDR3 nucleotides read TGTGCCTGGTCCAGGGGGCACTACGAGCAGTACTTC. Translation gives CAWSRGHYEQYF. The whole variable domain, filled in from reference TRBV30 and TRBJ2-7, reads SQTIHQWPATLVQPVGSPLSLECTVEGTSNPNLYWYRQAAGRGLQLLFYSVGIGQISSEVPQNLSASRPQDRQFILSSKKLLLSDSGFYLCAWSRGHYEQYFGPGTRLTVT.

The CDR3 loop reads CATAQSNTEAFF. The DNA for the CDR3 is TGTGCTACCGCACAGTCGAACACTGAAGCTTTCTTT. J is TRBJ1-1 and V is TRBV7-7; D gene uncertain. Germline V gives CDR1 SSHAT, CDR2 FNYEAQ (reference sequence). The CDR3 has 12 residues.

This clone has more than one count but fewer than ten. In DNA, the CDR3 is TGTGCCAGCAGCGACACCGGGGGAGATGAAAAACTGTTTTTT. Translation gives CASSDTGGDEKLFF. The V gene is TRBV2, the J gene TRBJ1-4; a possible D gene is TRBD1 (5 bases). V was clipped by 6 bases and J by 6 bases, with 14 bases between them. CDR3 length: 14 amino acids. Germline V gene sequence: CDR1 SNHLY, CDR2 FYNNEI.

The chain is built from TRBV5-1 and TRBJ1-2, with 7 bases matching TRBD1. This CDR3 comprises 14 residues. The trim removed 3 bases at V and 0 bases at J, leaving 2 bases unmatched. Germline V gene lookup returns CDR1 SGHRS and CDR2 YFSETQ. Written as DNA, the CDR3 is TGCGCCAGCAGCTACGGACAGGCTAACTATGGCTACACCTTC. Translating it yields CASSYGQANYGYTF. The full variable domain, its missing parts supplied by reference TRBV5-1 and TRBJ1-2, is KAGVTQTPRYLIKTRGQQVTLSCSPISGHRSVSWYQQTPGQGLQFLFEYFSETQRNKGNFPGRFSGRQFSNSRSEMNVSTLELGDSALYLCASSYGQANYGYTFGSGTRLTVV.

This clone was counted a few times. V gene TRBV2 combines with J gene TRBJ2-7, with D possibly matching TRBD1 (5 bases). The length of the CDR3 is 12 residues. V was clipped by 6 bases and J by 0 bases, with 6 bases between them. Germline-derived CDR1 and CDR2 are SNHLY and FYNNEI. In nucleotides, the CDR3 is TGTGCCAGCAGGGACAACTCCTACGAGCAGTACTTC. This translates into CASRDNSYEQYF.

In DNA, the CDR3 is TGTGCCAGCAGCTCTACTAGCGGGGGCCACAATGAGCAGTTCTTC. Amino acid sequence: CASSSTSGGHNEQFF. This chain connects TRBV5-4 to TRBJ2-1, with TRBD2 matching over 11 bases. The CDR3 has 15 residues. V was pared by 3 bases and J by 5 bases, with 4 bases of the junction left unmatched. Germline V gives CDR1 SGHNT, CDR2 YYREEE (reference sequence). The variable domain in full, with the rest retrieved from reference TRBV5-4 and TRBJ2-1, is ETGVTQSPTHLIKTRGQQVTLRCSSQSGHNTVSWYQQALGQGPQFIFQYYREEENGRGNFPPRFSGLQFPNYSSELNVNALELDDSALYLCASSSTSGGHNEQFFGPGTRLTVL.

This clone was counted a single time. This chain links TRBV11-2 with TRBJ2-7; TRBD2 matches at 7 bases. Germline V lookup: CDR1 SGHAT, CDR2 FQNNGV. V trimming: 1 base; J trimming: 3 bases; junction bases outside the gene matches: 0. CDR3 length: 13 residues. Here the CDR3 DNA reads TGTGCCAGCAGCTTAGGGGGGGGCTACGAGCAGTACTTC. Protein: CASSLGGGYEQYF.